This T cell receptor (beta chain) was sequenced during a study of T cell responses to AZD1222 COVID-19 vaccine. Germline values: CDR1 SGHKS, CDR2 YYEKEE (reference sequence). V dropped 3 bases and J dropped 7 bases, with 19 bases sitting between them. CDR3 size: 15 residues. Only in-frame clones appear in the TCRdb table, and some are missing; sequencing was by immunoSEQ multiplex PCR. The sample yields more than 150,000 clones, under 95% seen once. The sample holds a few counts of this clone. Sequencing was performed on peripheral blood, taken 28 days after the second AZD1222 dose. The V call is TRBV5-5, the J call TRBJ2-5, with D perhaps TRBD2 (6 bases). This sequence originates from an adult who received the AZD1222 COVID-19 vaccine. The CDR3 nucleotides are TGTGCCAGCAGCTCCGACCCCCCTTCGCGGGGGACCCAGTACTTC. This gives the protein CASSSDPPSRGTQYF.